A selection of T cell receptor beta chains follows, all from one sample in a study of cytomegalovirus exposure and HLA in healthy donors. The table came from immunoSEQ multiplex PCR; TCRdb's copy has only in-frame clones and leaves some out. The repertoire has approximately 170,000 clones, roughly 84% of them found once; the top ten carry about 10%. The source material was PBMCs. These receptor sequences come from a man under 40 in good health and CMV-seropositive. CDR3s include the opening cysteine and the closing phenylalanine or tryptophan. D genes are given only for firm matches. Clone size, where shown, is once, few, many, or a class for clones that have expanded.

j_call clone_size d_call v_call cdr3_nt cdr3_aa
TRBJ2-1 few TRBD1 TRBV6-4 TGTGCCAGCAGTGAGTCGGGACAGGGTGGCAATGAGCAGTTCTTC CASSESGQGGNEQFF
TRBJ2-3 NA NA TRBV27 TGTGCCAGCAGTTTCAGGGTCACAGATACGCAGTATTTT CASSFRVTDTQYF
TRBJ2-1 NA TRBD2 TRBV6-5 TGTGCCAGCAGCCAAACTAGCGGGACATACAATGAGCAGTTCTTC CASSQTSGTYNEQFF
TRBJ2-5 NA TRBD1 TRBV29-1 TGCAGCCACAGGGGGCGCGGGGAGACCCAGTACTTC CSHRGRGETQYF
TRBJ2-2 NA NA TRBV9 TGTGCCAGCAGCCCCAGTGCCGGGGAGCTGTTTTTT CASSPSAGELFF
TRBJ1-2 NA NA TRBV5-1 TGCGCCAGCAGCTTGGGTACAGCCGTATATGGCTACACCTTC CASSLGTAVYGYTF
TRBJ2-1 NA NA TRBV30 TGTGCCTGGAGTGTACTTTTAGACAATGAGCAGTTCTTC CAWSVLLDNEQFF
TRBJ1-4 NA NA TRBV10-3 TGTGCCATCAGCCCGACAACAACTAATGAAAAACTGTTTTTT CAISPTTTNEKLFF
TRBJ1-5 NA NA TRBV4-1 TGCGCCAGCAGCCAAGAAGGCTTAGGGGGAAATCAGCCCCAGCATTTT CASSQEGLGGNQPQHF
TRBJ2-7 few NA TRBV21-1 TGTGCCAGCAGCACACGATACCGGGACAGGGCTCACGAGCAGTACTTC CASSTRYRDRAHEQYF
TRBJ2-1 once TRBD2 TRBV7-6 TGTGCCAGCAGCTTAGCCCCTAGCGGGGGAGTCTCCTACAATGAGCAGTTCTTC CASSLAPSGGVSYNEQFF
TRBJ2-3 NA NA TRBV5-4 TGTGCCAGCAGCTTAATAACAGGCTCGGGCACAGATACGCAGTATTTT CASSLITGSGTDTQYF
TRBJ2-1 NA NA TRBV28 TGTGCCAGCAGTTTGGCGGGGACTCGGAATGAGCAGTTCTTC CASSLAGTRNEQFF
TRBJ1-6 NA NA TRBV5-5 TGTGCCAGCAGCCCCCCCTTCGGGGGTTCGGCCCTCCACTTT CASSPPFGGSALHF
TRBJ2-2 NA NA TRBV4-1 TGCGCCAGCAGCCCCCCTCTCACCGGGGAGCTGTTTTTT CASSPPLTGELFF
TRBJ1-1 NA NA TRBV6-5 TGTGCCAGCAGTTACCACCGGGAGGGTGAAGCTTTCTTT CASSYHREGEAFF
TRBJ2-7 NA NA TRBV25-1 TGTGCCAGCAGACAGCGAGCGGACTTC CASRQRADF
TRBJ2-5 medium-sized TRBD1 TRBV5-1 TGCGCCAGCAGCTTACAGGGGGCTAAAAGGGAGACCCAGTACTTC CASSLQGAKRETQYF
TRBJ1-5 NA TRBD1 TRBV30 TGTGCCTGGAGGGGACAGGGTTACAATCAGCCCCAGCATTTT CAWRGQGYNQPQHF
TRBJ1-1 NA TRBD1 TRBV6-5 TGTGCCAGCAACCTCGACAGGGGCAGGTCTGAAGCTTTCTTT CASNLDRGRSEAFF
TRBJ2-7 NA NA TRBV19 TGTGCCAGTAGCCTAGGAAGAGCTTCCTACGAGCAGTACTTC CASSLGRASYEQYF
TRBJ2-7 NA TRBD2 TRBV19 TGTGCCAGTAGTATCCGGACTAGCGGAGCGAGCAACTCCTACGAGCAGTACTTC CASSIRTSGASNSYEQYF
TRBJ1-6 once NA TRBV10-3 TGTGCCATCAGTGAATCCCGGCACAGAGATAATTCACCCCTCCACTTT CAISESRHRDNSPLHF
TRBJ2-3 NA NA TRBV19 TGTGCCAGTAGTCCAAGCCCTTCCAGGGTTGGGCACACAGATACGCAGTATTTT CASSPSPSRVGHTDTQYF
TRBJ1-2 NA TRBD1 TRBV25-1 TGTGCCAGCACGGACAAGGGACAGGGGGTTCGAGATGGCTACACCTTC CASTDKGQGVRDGYTF
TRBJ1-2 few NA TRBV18 TGTGCCAGCTCACCACCGTCACCGACGGGCTATGGCTACACCTTC CASSPPSPTGYGYTF
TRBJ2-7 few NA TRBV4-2 TGTGCCAGCAGCCAAGGGTCGGGAGTCTACGAGCAGTACTTC CASSQGSGVYEQYF
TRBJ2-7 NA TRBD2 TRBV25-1 TGTGCCAGCAGTCTAGCGGGAGAGTTCTACGAGCAGTACTTC CASSLAGEFYEQYF
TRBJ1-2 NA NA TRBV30 TGTGCCTGGAGTCGGGGGGGAAAGGGCTATGGCTACACCTTC CAWSRGGKGYGYTF
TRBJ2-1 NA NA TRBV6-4 TGTGCCAGCAGTGACAGGGGCCCCGATGGGTACAATGAGCAGTTCTTC CASSDRGPDGYNEQFF
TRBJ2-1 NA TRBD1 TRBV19 TGTGCCAGTACTCACAGGGGCCCCAATGAGCAGTTCTTC CASTHRGPNEQFF
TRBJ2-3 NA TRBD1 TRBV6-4 TGTGCCAGCAGTGGACAGGGAACAGATACGCAGTATTTT CASSGQGTDTQYF
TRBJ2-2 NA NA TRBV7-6 TGTGCCAGCAGCTTAGCGATCCCAGGGGAGTGGACCGGGGAGCTGTTTTTT CASSLAIPGEWTGELFF
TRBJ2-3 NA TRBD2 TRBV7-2 TGTGCCAGCAGCAGCAGACTAGCGGGTGGCACAGATACGCAGTATTTT CASSSRLAGGTDTQYF
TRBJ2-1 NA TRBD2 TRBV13 TGTGCCAGCAGCTTAGAGGTAATAGCGGGTAACAATGAGCAGTTCTTC CASSLEVIAGNNEQFF
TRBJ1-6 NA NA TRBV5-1 TGCGCCAGCAGCTTGGCCGGGGGATCGGTAGGCTCACCCCTCCACTTT CASSLAGGSVGSPLHF
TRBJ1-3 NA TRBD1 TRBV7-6 TGTGCCAGCAGCGAGGGGGCTTTGACTGGAAACACCATATATTTT CASSEGALTGNTIYF
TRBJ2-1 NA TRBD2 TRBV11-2 TGTGCCAGCAGCTTAGTTGGTCTAGCGGGAGAATCCTATAATGAGCAGTTCTTC CASSLVGLAGESYNEQFF
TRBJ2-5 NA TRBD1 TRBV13 TGTGCCAGCAGCCCAGGGGGCGCAGGAGAAGAGACCCAGTACTTC CASSPGGAGEETQYF
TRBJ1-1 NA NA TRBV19 TGTGCCAGTAGTGGGGCGGTGGGAACTGAAGCTTTCTTT CASSGAVGTEAFF
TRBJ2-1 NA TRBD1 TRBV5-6 TGTGCCAGCAGCTTGGTTGGGACAGGCTCCTACAATGAGCAGTTCTTC CASSLVGTGSYNEQFF
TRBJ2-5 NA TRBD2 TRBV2 TGTGCCAGCAGTGCAAGGACTAGCGGGAGATGGGAGACCCAGTACTTC CASSARTSGRWETQYF
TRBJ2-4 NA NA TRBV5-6 TGTGCCAGCAGCTTGAGGGGGATCTCCAAAAACATTCAGTACTTC CASSLRGISKNIQYF
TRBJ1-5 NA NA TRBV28 TGTGCCAGCAGTCCTGGGCGGGTTTGGCCCCAGCATTTT CASSPGRVWPQHF
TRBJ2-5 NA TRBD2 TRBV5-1 TGCGCCAGCAGCTATACAGCCGCCGGGACTAGCCAAGAGACCCAGTACTTC CASSYTAAGTSQETQYF
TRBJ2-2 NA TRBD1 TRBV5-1 TGCGCCAGCAGCTTGGCGACAGGGGGCGCGGTCAGGGAGCTGTTTTTT CASSLATGGAVRELFF
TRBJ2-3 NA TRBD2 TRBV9 TGTGCCAGCAGCCCGGGACTAGCGGGGTCAGATACGCAGTATTTT CASSPGLAGSDTQYF
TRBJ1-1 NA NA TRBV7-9 TGTGCCAGCAGCTTAGGACAGAACACTGAAGCTTTCTTT CASSLGQNTEAFF